This T cell receptor beta chain was recorded in a study of cytomegalovirus exposure and HLA in healthy donors. Findings of the study overall: The study labeled 180 or so TCR beta chains cytomegalovirus-associated.

It was with 60 Vbeta and 13 Jbeta primers that the PCR ran. Measured with immunoSEQ multiplex PCR; TCRdb has only the in-frame clones, and not every one. This sample has 85,000 to 100,000 clones, with less than 80% found just once. The table lists this clone with a few counts. Its antigen remains unknown. There are 15 residues in the CDR3. The germline V and J ends were trimmed by 0 bases and 14 bases, with 19 bases remaining between them. Looked up from germline, CDR1 is SGHDN and CDR2 is FVKESK. Sequenced material: PBMCs. The sequence derives from a middle-aged woman in good health and CMV-seropositive. The chain joins TRBV14 to TRBJ1-4; D is ambiguous. Written as DNA, the CDR3 is TGTGCCAGCAGCCAAGAATCCCTCGGAGGGTATCGGCTGTTTTTT. Translating gives CASSQESLGGYRLFF.